The 2 T cell receptor beta chains below were found in one sample sequenced in a study of blood T cell repertoires in COVID-19. Profiled with immunoSEQ multiplex PCR; TCRdb holds only in-frame clones, not every one. The table has some 250,000 clones, 88% seen once. Material: peripheral blood. The receptors come from a woman in her thirties or forties who had recovered from COVID-19.

V is TRBV6-6 and J is TRBJ1-5, with 7 positions matching TRBD1. CDR1 and CDR2 from the germline V gene are MNHNY and SVGAGI (reference sequence). The junction had 10 bases not matched to a gene; V was cut back by 10 bases and J by 1 base. This CDR3 is built from 15 residues. The CDR3 DNA reads TGTGCCACCCGCCCAAGAGGGGGCAGCAATCAGCCCCAGCATTTT. Translating it yields CATRPRGGSNQPQHF.

This clone was found a few times. The chain carries TRBV2 and TRBJ1-1; no firm D call. This CDR3 has 11 amino acids. Germline CDR1 is SNHLY and CDR2 is FYNNEI. V dropped 8 bases and J dropped 3 bases, with 7 bases sitting between them. In DNA, the CDR3 is TGTGCCAGCTTGGAGGACACTGAAGCTTTCTTT. Translation gives CASLEDTEAFF.